Sequencing of this T cell receptor (beta chain) was carried out in a study of PD-1 blockade in classical Hodgkin lymphoma. Time point defined: cycle 4 day 1 (C4D1), after 6 weeks of nivolumab. After autologous stem cell transplantation all patients relapsed, and prior brentuximab vedotin exposure differed between cohorts. This clone has just one count. The target antigen is unknown. Data came from immunoSEQ multiplex PCR; TCRdb stores just in-frame clones and leaves some out. The top ten clones hold roughly 1.9% of a sample with more than 75,000 clones, about 92% of them seen once. Germline V gene sequence: CDR1 MNHEY, CDR2 SVGAGI. The CDR3 contains 16 residues. V lost 4 bases, J lost 1 base, and 6 bases stayed unmatched. Whole-study results and caveats: Reports indicated that newly diagnosed patients had lower baseline TCR diversity than healthy donors did.

Sequences were derived from peripheral blood mononuclear cells (PBMCs), sampled before the fourth cycle of nivolumab. The receptor's source is a human donor with classical Hodgkin lymphoma. The chain employs TRBV6-5 and TRBJ2-2; 7 bases are a match to TRBD2. The CDR3 sequence: CASSSLGGMNTGELFF. The CDR3 DNA is TGTGCCAGCAGTTCCCTGGGAGGGATGAACACCGGGGAGCTGTTTTTT.